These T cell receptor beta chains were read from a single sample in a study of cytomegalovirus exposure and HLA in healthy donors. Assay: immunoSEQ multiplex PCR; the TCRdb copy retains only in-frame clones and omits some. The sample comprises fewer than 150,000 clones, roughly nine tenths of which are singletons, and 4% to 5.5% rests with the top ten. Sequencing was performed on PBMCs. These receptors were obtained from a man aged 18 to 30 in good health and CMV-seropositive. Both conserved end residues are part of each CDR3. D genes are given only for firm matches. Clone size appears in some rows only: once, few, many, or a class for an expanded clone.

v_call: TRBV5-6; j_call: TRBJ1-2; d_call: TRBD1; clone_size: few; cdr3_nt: TGTGCCAGCAGCTTGGGACAGGGTGAATGGACCAACTATGGCTACACCTTC; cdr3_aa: CASSLGQGEWTNYGYTF
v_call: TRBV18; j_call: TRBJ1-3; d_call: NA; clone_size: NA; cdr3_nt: TGTGCCAGCTCAAAGGTCCAGGGGCAGAGCTCTGGAAACACCATATATTTT; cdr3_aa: CASSKVQGQSSGNTIYF
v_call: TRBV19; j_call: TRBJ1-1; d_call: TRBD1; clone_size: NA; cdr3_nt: TGTGCAACTAGGGGGCAGAGCAATTTGAACACTGAAGCTTTCTTT; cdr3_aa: CATRGQSNLNTEAFF
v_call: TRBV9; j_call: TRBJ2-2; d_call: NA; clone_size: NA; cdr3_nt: TGTGCCAGCAGCGCCGGACAGTTGAACACCGGGGAGCTGTTTTTT; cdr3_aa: CASSAGQLNTGELFF
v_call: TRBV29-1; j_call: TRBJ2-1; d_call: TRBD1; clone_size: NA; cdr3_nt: TGCAGCGTGGGACAGGGGCCCCGTGGTACTGAGCAGTTCTTC; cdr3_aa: CSVGQGPRGTEQFF
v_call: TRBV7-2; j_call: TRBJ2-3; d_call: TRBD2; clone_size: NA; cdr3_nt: TGTGCCAGCAGCTTAGTGGGCGGGGGGGGCACAGATACGCAGTATTTT; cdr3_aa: CASSLVGGGGTDTQYF
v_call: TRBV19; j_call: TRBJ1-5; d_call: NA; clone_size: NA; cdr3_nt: TGTGCCAGTATTACCAGGGGTGGCAATCAGCCCCAGCATTTT; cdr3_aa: CASITRGGNQPQHF
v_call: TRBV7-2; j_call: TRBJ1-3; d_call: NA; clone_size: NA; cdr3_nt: TGTGCCAGCAGCGCGACAGAAAACTCTGGAAACACCATATATTTT; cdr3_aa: CASSATENSGNTIYF
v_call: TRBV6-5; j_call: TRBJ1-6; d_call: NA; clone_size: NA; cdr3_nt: TGTGCCAGCAGTCAGGACCGACCAGGGTATTCACCCCTCCACTTT; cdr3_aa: CASSQDRPGYSPLHF
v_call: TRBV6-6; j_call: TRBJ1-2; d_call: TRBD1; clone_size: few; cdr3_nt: TGTGCCAGCAGTCTCGCCGGACAGGGGAATGGCTACACCTTC; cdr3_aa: CASSLAGQGNGYTF
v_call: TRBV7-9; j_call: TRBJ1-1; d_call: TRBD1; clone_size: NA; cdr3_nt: TGTGCCAGCAGCTCAAGTCCCGGGACAGGGTCGAACACTGAAGCTTTCTTT; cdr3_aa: CASSSSPGTGSNTEAFF
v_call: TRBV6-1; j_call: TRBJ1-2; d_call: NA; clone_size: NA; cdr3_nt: TGTGCCAGCAGTGAACATCGCAGGGATGGCTACACCTTC; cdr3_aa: CASSEHRRDGYTF
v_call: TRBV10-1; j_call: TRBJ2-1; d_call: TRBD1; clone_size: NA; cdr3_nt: TGCGCCAGCAGTGACCCCGGGACAGGGGCCAACAATGAGCAGTTCTTC; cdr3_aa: CASSDPGTGANNEQFF
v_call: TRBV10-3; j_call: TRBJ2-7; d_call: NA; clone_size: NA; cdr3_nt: TGTGCCATCAGTGCCATTCAAGGAGGAAGGGGGTCCTACGAGCAGTACTTC; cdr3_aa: CAISAIQGGRGSYEQYF
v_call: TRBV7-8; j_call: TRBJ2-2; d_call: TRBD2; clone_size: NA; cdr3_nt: TGTGCCAGCAGCTCACTAGCGGGGGGGTCGAACACCGGGGAGCTGTTTTTT; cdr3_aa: CASSSLAGGSNTGELFF
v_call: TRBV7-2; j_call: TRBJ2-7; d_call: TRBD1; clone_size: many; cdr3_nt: TGTGCCAGCAGCTTAGTAGGGACAGGGAACCACGAGCAGTACTTC; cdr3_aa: CASSLVGTGNHEQYF
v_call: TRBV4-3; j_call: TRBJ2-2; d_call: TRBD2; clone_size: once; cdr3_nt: TGCGCCAGCAGCCAGCTCCCCCTATATAGCGGGGGGGCCACCGGGGAGCTGTTTTTT; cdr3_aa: CASSQLPLYSGGATGELFF